Each of the 25 T cell receptor beta chains below was sequenced from the same sample in a study of cytomegalovirus exposure and HLA in healthy donors. The study ran its PCR with 60 Vbeta and 13 Jbeta primers. Assay: immunoSEQ multiplex PCR; the TCRdb copy retains only in-frame clones and omits some. The sample shows roughly 110,000 clones, about 80% of them seen only once. The sample was PBMCs. Every receptor here comes from a human donor in good health.

The chain couples TRBV6-6 to TRBJ2-3; 8 bases are a match to TRBD2. This CDR3 is 14 amino acids long. V shed 7 bases, J shed 3 bases, and the junction held 6 bases outside the gene matches. CDR1 is MNHNY, CDR2 SVGAGI, per germline (reference sequence). The CDR3 region has the DNA TGTGCCAGCAATCCCCGGGGGGGGACAGATACGCAGTATTTT. This sequence encodes CASNPRGGTDTQYF.

The chain links TRBV5-1 to TRBJ1-3; a possible D gene is TRBD1 (5 bases). The CDR3 runs 14 residues. Trimming removed 2 bases at V and 1 base at J, with 7 bases between. The germline CDR1 and CDR2 sequences are SGHRS and YFSETQ. For the CDR3, the DNA is TGCGCCAGCAGCTTTGGGGCATCTGGAAACACCATATATTTT. It translates to CASSFGASGNTIYF.

A single count supports this clone. The V and J genes are TRBV23-1 and TRBJ1-2; D not resolved. TRBV23-1 is marked as an open reading frame, function uncertain. CDR3 length equals 14 residues. The V end lost 3 bases, the J end lost 7 bases, and 15 bases lay between the germline ends. CDR3 nucleotide sequence: TGCGCCAGCAGTCAGTCCGACCCCCGAGGTGGCTACACCTTC. This codes for CASSQSDPRGGYTF.

The gene calls are TRBV7-3 and TRBJ1-1, with D perhaps matching TRBD1 (6 bases). The germline V gene has CDR1 SGHTA and CDR2 FQGTGA. Deletions cut 6 bases from V and 3 bases from J, with 20 bases between. The CDR3 covers 16 residues. The CDR3 spells CASSSFWTVGDTEAFF. In DNA form, the CDR3 reads TGTGCCAGCAGTTCCTTCTGGACAGTCGGGGACACTGAAGCTTTCTTT.

The chain combines TRBV6-5 with TRBJ2-7, with a possible D match to TRBD1 (5 bases). Germline loops: CDR1 MNHEY, CDR2 SVGAGI. V lost 2 bases to trimming and J lost 0 bases, with 11 bases between them. CDR3 size: 15 residues. CDR3 sequence: CASSYGTGGSYEQYF. The CDR3 DNA follows: TGTGCCAGCAGTTACGGAACAGGCGGCTCCTACGAGCAGTACTTC.

V is TRBV6-5 and J is TRBJ1-1; 8 bases match TRBD1. Germline assignment: CDR1 MNHEY and CDR2 SVGAGI. The ends lost 2 bases at V and 12 bases at J; junction bases unmatched: 8. CDR3 length equals 13 residues. The CDR3: CASSYTPGQESFF. CDR3 coding DNA: TGTGCCAGCAGTTACACTCCGGGACAGGAATCTTTCTTT.

V is TRBV30 and J is TRBJ1-2, with 7 bases identical to TRBD1. The CDR3 extends over 12 amino acids. V gave up 4 bases and J gave up 3 bases; unmatched junction bases: 2. Germline V gene sequence: CDR1 GTSNPN, CDR2 SVGIG (reference sequence). CDR3: CAWMDRYYGYTF. The CDR3, as DNA: TGTGCCTGGATGGACAGGTACTATGGCTACACCTTC.

About this clone itself: The same CDR3 arises from other DNA sequences in this sample as well. The rearrangement links TRBV7-2 to TRBJ1-3; possibly TRBD1 for D (5 bases). The germline V gene has CDR1 SGHTA and CDR2 FQGNSA. The ends were cut back, 1 base at V and 3 bases at J, with 10 bases in the middle. This CDR3 region has 15 residues. CDR3 in amino acids: CASSLVGGSGNTIYF. DNA of the CDR3: TGTGCCAGCAGCTTAGTCGGGGGTAGTGGAAACACCATATATTTT.

The chain uses TRBV5-1 and TRBJ1-4; D is uncertain. The germline V gene has CDR1 SGHRS and CDR2 YFSETQ. CDR3 length: 14 residues. The ends were cut back, 4 bases at V and 8 bases at J, with 15 bases in the middle. The DNA for the CDR3 is TGCGCCAGCAGCGTTACAGCACCCAGGGAAAAACTGTTTTTT. Protein sequence: CASSVTAPREKLFF.

The chain has TRBV5-1 and TRBJ2-6; D gene unclear. Germline V gene data show CDR1 as SGHRS and CDR2 as YFSETQ. CDR3 length: 15 residues. Between the trimmed V and J ends, which lost 1 base and 2 bases, there was a span of 7 bases. CDR3 in amino acids: CASSLLEAGANVLTF. Here the CDR3 DNA reads TGCGCCAGCAGCTTGTTAGAAGCTGGGGCCAACGTCCTGACTTTC.

This clone was seen a handful of times. The J gene is TRBJ2-7, the V gene TRBV27; no clear D gene. The germline V and J ends were trimmed by 6 bases and 0 bases, with 12 bases remaining between them. The germline V gene encodes CDR1 MNHEY and CDR2 SMNVEV (reference sequence). The CDR3 has 14 amino acids. The CDR3 is CASRPQTLSYEQYF. As DNA, the CDR3 is TGTGCCAGCAGGCCACAGACGCTCTCCTACGAGCAGTACTTC.

This rearrangement joins TRBV9 to TRBJ2-5; 9 nucleotides agree with TRBD2. Per germline, CDR1 SGDLS and CDR2 YYNGEE. The CDR3 sequence is 16 residues long. The V gene end was trimmed by 0 bases and the J gene end by 4 bases; junction bases not matched to a gene: 7. As DNA, the CDR3 is TGTGCCAGCAGCGTAGAGGGGCTAGCGGGGACAGAGACCCAGTACTTC. This gives the protein CASSVEGLAGTETQYF.

CDR3 DNA: TGTGCCAGCAGCGTAGGGGTTAGCGGGGCGTTAGAGACCCAGTACTTC. It translates to CASSVGVSGALETQYF. This chain connects TRBV9 to TRBJ2-5, with TRBD2 matching over 8 bases. The germline V gene has CDR1 SGDLS and CDR2 YYNGEE. The CDR3 extends over 16 amino acids. V lost 0 bases and J lost 4; bases outside the gene matches: 8.

This clone appeared a single time. The V call is TRBV9, the J call TRBJ1-1; TRBD1 matches at 7 bases. The CDR3 is 16 residues long. Trimming removed 0 bases from V and 5 bases from J; junction bases left unmatched: 10. Germline-derived CDR1 and CDR2 are SGDLS and YYNGEE. The chain's CDR3 is CASSVVRPRGRTEAFF. CDR3 sequence (DNA): TGTGCCAGCAGCGTAGTACGGCCCAGGGGGAGAACTGAAGCTTTCTTT.

This clone was found a few times. The gene calls are TRBV6-1 and TRBJ1-1; D remains ambiguous. Germline V CDR1 and CDR2: MNHNS, SASEGT. This CDR3 spans 12 amino acids. V was pared by 4 bases and J by 0 bases, with 3 bases between. In nucleotides, the CDR3 is TGTGCCAGCAGTGCCTTGAACACTGAAGCTTTCTTT. It yields the protein CASSALNTEAFF.

The rearrangement links TRBV15 to TRBJ1-5, with TRBD1 as a possible D gene (5 bases). The germline CDR1 and CDR2 sequences are LNHNV and YYDKDF (reference sequence). This CDR3 comprises 15 residues. Trimming removed 3 bases from V and 6 bases from J, with 15 bases in between. The CDR3: CATSSPGSRGQPQHF. DNA for the CDR3: TGTGCCACCAGCAGCCCGGGCTCAAGGGGTCAGCCCCAGCATTTT.

A few counts support this clone. The chain combines TRBV11-2 with TRBJ1-1; D uncertain. Germline V lookup: CDR1 SGHAT, CDR2 FQNNGV. The CDR3 has 13 residues. The V gene lost 5 bases and the J gene lost 4 bases, with 11 bases spanning the gap. The chain's CDR3 is CASSEGSGTEAFF. The CDR3 bases are TGTGCCAGCAGCGAAGGGAGTGGCACTGAAGCTTTCTTT.

V is TRBV9 and J is TRBJ1-1; D is unclear. CDR1 is SGDLS and CDR2 is YYNGEE in the germline V gene. Trimming left V 4 bases short and J 1 base short, with 8 bases between. This CDR3 has 13 residues. The CDR3 sequence is CASSRRENTEAFF. The DNA for the CDR3 is TGTGCCAGCAGCAGGCGGGAGAACACTGAAGCTTTCTTT. The entire variable domain, with the rest obtained from reference TRBV9 and TRBJ1-1, is as follows: DSGVTQTPKHLITATGQRVTLRCSPRSGDLSVYWYQQSLDQGLQFLIQYYNGEERAKGNILERFSAQQFPDLHSELNLSSLELGDSALYFCASSRRENTEAFFGQGTRLTVV.

The chain couples TRBV5-4 to TRBJ1-6; D is possibly TRBD1 (5 bases). V lost 4 bases to trimming and J lost 4 bases, with 9 bases between them. Per the germline V gene, CDR1 is SGHNT and CDR2 is YYREEE (reference sequence). This CDR3 region has 14 residues. CDR3 amino acids: CASSPGGYNSPLHF. The CDR3 region has the DNA TGTGCCAGCAGCCCGGGGGGGTATAATTCACCCCTCCACTTT.

This clone was counted only a few times. The chain combines TRBV6-6 with TRBJ2-7; 8 nucleotides align to TRBD2. Per germline, CDR1 MNHNY and CDR2 SVGAGI (reference sequence). The V segment lost 5 bases and the J segment 0 bases; nucleotides outside the gene matches: 3. The CDR3 is 14 amino acids. The CDR3 sequence: CASSSGSRSYEQYF. In DNA form, the CDR3 reads TGTGCCAGCAGTAGCGGGAGTCGCTCCTACGAGCAGTACTTC.

The chain joins TRBV7-2 to TRBJ1-4; no definite D call. Trimming cost V 1 base and J 8 bases, with 14 bases left between them. Germline CDR1 SGHTA, CDR2 FQGNSA. The CDR3 length is 15 residues. The CDR3: CASSLVHTQREKLFF. In DNA, the CDR3 is TGTGCCAGCAGCTTAGTACACACCCAAAGAGAAAAACTGTTTTTT.

Written as DNA, the CDR3 is TGTGCCAGTAGAGGGGACAGGGACGGTGGGGAGCTGTTTTTT. This encodes CASRGDRDGGELFF. The chain links TRBV19 to TRBJ2-2, with 9 bases aligning to TRBD1. Trimming cost V 6 bases and J 8 bases; bases outside gene matches: 7. CDR1 is LNHDA and CDR2 is SQIVND in the germline V gene (reference sequence). CDR3 length equals 14 residues.

The rearrangement joins TRBV29-1 to TRBJ1-2, with D unclear. V gave up 2 bases and J gave up 4 bases, with 14 bases separating them. The CDR3 is 14 amino acids. Germline loops: CDR1 SQVTM, CDR2 ANQGSEA. CDR3 bases: TGCAGCGTTGAAAGGGAGGACGGACTCTATGGCTACACCTTC. It specifies CSVEREDGLYGYTF.

This clone was picked up one time. The V and J genes are TRBV6-5 and TRBJ2-5; 12 bases align to TRBD2. In germline, CDR1 is MNHEY, CDR2 SVGAGI. This CDR3 has 13 residues. V lost 5 bases, J lost 6 bases, and 1 base stayed unmatched. The DNA of the CDR3 is TGTGCCAGCAGTCTAGCGGGAGGGCAGACCCAGTACTTC. This codes for CASSLAGGQTQYF.

This chain uses TRBV2 with TRBJ2-6, with 9 bases that match TRBD1. The CDR3 runs 16 residues. Trimming cost V 7 bases and J 1 base; bases outside gene matches: 5. Germline CDR1 and CDR2: SNHLY and FYNNEI. The CDR3 here is CASMVQGASGANVLTF. The CDR3 DNA sequence: TGTGCCAGCATGGTACAGGGGGCTTCTGGGGCCAACGTCCTGACTTTC.